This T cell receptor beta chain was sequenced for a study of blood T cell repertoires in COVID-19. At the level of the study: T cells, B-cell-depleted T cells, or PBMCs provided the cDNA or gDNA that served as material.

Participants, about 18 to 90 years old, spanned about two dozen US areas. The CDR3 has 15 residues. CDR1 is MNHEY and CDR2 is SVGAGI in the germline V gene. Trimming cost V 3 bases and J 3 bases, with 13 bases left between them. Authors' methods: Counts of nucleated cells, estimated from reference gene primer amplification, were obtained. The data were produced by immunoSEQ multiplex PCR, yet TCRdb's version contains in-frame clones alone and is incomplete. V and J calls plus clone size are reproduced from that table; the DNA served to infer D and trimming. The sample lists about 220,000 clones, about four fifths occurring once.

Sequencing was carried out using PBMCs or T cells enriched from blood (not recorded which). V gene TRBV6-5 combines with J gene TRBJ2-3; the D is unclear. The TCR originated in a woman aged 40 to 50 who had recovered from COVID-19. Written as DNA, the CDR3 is TGTGCCAGCAGTTATCTGGCCGACGGGACAGATACGCAGTATTTT. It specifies CASSYLADGTDTQYF.